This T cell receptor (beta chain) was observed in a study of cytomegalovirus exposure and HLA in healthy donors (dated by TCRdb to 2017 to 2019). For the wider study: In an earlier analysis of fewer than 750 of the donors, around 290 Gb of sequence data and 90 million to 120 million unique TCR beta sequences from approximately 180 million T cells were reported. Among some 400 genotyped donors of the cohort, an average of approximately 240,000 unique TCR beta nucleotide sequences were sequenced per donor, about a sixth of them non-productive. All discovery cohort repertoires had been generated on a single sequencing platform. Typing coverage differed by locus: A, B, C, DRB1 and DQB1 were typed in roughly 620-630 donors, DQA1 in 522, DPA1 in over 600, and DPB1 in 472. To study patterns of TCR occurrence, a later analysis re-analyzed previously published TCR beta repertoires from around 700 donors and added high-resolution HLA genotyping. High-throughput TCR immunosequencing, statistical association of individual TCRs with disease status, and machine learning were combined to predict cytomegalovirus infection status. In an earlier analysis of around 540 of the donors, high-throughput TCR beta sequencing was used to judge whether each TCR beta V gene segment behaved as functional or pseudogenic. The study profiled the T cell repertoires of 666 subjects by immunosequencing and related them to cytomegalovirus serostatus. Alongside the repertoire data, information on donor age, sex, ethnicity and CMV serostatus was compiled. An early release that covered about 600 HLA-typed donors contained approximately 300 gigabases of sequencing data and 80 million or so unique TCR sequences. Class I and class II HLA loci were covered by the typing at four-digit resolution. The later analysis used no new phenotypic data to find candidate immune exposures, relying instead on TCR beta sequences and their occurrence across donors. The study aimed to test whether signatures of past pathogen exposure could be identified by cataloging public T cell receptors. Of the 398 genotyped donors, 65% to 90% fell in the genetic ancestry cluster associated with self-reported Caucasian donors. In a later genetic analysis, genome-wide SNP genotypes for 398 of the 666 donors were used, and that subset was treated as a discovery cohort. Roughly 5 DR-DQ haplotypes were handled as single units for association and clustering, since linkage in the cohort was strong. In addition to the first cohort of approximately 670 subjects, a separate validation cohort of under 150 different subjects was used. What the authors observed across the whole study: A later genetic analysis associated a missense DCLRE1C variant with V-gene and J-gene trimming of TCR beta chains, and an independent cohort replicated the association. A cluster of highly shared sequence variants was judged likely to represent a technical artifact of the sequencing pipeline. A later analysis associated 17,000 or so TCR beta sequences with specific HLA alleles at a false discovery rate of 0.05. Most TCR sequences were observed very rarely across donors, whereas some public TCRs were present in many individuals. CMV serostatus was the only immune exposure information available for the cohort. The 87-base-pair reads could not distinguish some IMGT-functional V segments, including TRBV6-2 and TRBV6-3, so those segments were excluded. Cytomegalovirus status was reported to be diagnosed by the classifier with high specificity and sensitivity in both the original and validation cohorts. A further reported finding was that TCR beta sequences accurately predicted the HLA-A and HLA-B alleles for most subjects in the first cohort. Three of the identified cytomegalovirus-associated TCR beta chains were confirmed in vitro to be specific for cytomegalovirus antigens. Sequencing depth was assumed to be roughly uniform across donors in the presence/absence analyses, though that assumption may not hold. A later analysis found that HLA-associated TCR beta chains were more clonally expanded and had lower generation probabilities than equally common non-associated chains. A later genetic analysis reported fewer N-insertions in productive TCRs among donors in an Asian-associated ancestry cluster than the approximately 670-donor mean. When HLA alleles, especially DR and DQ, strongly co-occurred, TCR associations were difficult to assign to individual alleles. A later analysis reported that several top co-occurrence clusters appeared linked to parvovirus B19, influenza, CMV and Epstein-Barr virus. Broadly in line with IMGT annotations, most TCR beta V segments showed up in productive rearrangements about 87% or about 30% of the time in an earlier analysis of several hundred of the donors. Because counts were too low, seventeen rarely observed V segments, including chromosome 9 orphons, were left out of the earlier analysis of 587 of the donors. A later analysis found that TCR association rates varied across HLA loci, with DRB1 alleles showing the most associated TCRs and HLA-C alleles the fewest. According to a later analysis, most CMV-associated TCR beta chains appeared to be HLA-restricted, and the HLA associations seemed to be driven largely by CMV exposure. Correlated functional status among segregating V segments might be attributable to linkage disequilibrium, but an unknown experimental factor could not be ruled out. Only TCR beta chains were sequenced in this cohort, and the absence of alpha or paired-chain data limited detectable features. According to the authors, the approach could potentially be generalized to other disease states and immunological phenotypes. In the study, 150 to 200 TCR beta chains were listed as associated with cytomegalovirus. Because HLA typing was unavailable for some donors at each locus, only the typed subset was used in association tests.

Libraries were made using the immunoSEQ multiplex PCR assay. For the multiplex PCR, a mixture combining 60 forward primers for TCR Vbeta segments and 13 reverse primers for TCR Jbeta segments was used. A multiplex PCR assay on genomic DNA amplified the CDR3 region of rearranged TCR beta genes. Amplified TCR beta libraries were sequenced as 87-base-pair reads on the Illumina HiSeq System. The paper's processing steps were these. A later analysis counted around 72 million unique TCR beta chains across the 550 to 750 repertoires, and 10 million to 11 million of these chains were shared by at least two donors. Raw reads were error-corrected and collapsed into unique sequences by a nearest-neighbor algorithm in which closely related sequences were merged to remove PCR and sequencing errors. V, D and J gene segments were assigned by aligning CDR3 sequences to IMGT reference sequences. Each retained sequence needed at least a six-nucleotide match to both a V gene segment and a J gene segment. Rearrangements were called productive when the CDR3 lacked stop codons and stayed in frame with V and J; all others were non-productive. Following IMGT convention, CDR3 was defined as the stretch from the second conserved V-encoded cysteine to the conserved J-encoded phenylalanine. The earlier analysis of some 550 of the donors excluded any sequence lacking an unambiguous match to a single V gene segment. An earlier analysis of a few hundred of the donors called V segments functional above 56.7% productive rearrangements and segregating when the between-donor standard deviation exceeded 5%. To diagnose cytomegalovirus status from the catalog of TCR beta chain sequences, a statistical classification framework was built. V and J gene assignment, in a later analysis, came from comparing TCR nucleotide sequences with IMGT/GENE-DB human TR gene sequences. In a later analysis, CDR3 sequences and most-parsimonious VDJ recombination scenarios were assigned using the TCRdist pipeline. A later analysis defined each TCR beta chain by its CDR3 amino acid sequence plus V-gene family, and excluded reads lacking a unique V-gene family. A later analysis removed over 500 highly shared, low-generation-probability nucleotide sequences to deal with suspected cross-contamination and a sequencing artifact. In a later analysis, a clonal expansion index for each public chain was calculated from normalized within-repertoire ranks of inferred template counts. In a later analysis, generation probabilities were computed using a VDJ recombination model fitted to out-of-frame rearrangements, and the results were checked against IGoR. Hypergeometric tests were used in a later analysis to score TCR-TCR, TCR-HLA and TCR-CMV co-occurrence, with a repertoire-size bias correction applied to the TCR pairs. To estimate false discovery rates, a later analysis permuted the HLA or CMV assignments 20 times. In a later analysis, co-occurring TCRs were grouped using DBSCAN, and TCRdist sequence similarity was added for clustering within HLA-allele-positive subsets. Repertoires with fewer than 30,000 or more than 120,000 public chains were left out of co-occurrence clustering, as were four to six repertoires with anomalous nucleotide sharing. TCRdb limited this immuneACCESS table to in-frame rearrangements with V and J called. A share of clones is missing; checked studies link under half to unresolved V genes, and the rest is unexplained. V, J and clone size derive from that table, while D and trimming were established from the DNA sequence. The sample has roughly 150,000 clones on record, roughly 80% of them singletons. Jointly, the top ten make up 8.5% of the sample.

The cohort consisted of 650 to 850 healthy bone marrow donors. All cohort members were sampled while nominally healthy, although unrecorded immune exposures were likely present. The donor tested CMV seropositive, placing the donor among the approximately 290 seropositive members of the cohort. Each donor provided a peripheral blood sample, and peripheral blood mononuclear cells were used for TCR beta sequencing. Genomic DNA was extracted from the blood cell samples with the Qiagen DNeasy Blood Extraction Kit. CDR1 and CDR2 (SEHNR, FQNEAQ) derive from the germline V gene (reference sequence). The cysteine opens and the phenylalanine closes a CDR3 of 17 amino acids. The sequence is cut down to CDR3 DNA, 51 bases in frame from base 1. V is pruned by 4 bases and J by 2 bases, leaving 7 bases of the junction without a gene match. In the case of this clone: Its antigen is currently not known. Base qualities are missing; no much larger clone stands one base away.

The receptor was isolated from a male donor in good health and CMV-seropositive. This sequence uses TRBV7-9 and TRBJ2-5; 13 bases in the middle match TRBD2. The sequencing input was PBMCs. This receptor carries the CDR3 CASSSGLAGLIQETQYF. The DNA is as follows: TGTGCCAGCAGCTCGGGACTAGCGGGGCTCATACAAGAGACCCAGTACTTC.